These T cell receptor beta chains were read from a single sample in a study of cytomegalovirus exposure and HLA in healthy donors. TCRdb keeps only in-frame clones here, not all; method: immunoSEQ multiplex PCR. Among approximately 31,000 clones listed, 80% to 90% were seen once. Sequencing was performed on PBMCs. These TCRs come from a boy younger than 18 in good health and CMV-seronegative. Each CDR3 is given with its conserved first and last residue. A D gene is named only where the DNA matches it firmly.

v_call,d_call,j_call,cdr3_aa
TRBV2,-,TRBJ2-2,CATGAARITGELFF
TRBV10-3,TRBD1,TRBJ2-2,CAVKPGQGPAGELFF
TRBV4-1,TRBD1,TRBJ2-7,CASSHVGGQGGEQYF
TRBV5-4,TRBD1,TRBJ1-4,CASSLTGGTGKLFF
TRBV4-2,TRBD2,TRBJ2-2,CASSRSTSGGADTGELFF
TRBV5-6,TRBD1,TRBJ1-2,CASSPWDRPNYGYTF
TRBV5-4,-,TRBJ2-7,CASSLGGQAYEQYF
TRBV4-3,TRBD2,TRBJ2-3,CASSQEAGGRRDTQYF
TRBV5-1,-,TRBJ2-5,CASSSVGGLETQYF
TRBV18,TRBD1,TRBJ1-5,CASSPDRDQPQHF
TRBV7-3,-,TRBJ2-1,CASSPTPDSHNEQFF
TRBV4-3,-,TRBJ1-2,CAGSQDLVTVSGYTF
TRBV4-3,-,TRBJ2-6,CASSPKLGANVLTF
TRBV7-9,-,TRBJ1-5,CASSPSGLGGNQPQHF
TRBV30,-,TRBJ2-3,CAWSVHSGPTDTQYF
TRBV5-1,-,TRBJ2-7,CASSQQGTLGEQYF
TRBV27,-,TRBJ1-1,CASSLGGMGEAFF
TRBV4-2,TRBD1,TRBJ1-6,CASSQDGGQGDSPLHF
TRBV5-5,TRBD2,TRBJ2-5,CASSPPLGLARETQYF
TRBV4-2,TRBD2,TRBJ2-3,CASSQDFTGGSDTQYF